Below, 30 T cell receptor beta chains from the same sample are listed, as sequenced in a study of blood T cell repertoires in COVID-19. Method: immunoSEQ multiplex PCR; TCRdb's copy keeps in-frame clones and lacks some. The sample carries approximately 500,000 clones, roughly 87% recorded once. The sequenced sample was peripheral blood. These receptors were collected from a man younger than 35 with COVID-19, enrolled during active disease.

V usage is TRBV18 and J usage is TRBJ2-1; D not resolved. The germline V gene has CDR1 KGHSH and CDR2 LQKENI. The CDR3 is made up of 15 amino acids. Trimming cost V 2 bases and J 3 bases, with 11 bases left between them. The chain's CDR3 is CASSPSPLNYNEQFF. In DNA form, the CDR3 reads TGTGCCAGCTCACCAAGTCCCCTAAACTACAATGAGCAGTTCTTC.

The gene calls are TRBV3-1 (or the pseudogene TRBV3-2) and TRBJ2-1; 8 positions match TRBD2. V lost 0 bases to trimming and J lost 16 bases; unmatched junction nucleotides: 8. The CDR3 loop spans 13 amino acids. Per germline, CDR1 LGHDT and CDR2 YNNKEL (reference sequence). The CDR3 region has the DNA TGTGCCAGCAGCCAAGATCTTAAGCGGGAGCGCTTCTTC. It yields the protein CASSQDLKRERFF.

V is TRBV3-1 (or the pseudogene TRBV3-2) and J is TRBJ2-1; TRBD2 aligns across 9 bases. Germline CDR1 and CDR2: LGHDT and YNNKEL (reference sequence). With 1 base clipped from V and 8 bases from J, the junction kept 6 bases outside the gene matches. The CDR3 sequence is 15 residues long. The CDR3 DNA reads as TGTGCCAGCAGCCAAGGTGCGGGAGGGCTCGATGAGCAGTTCTTC. Protein sequence: CASSQGAGGLDEQFF.

This chain uses TRBV19 with TRBJ2-1, with 7 nucleotides matching TRBD2. Germline values: CDR1 LNHDA, CDR2 SQIVND (reference sequence). The trim removed 5 bases at V and 9 bases at J, leaving 7 bases unmatched. CDR3 length: 13 residues. The CDR3 spells CASSSGTIIEQFF. In nucleotides, the CDR3 is TGTGCCAGTAGTTCCGGGACTATCATTGAGCAGTTCTTC.

The J gene is TRBJ1-3, the V gene TRBV23-1; D unresolved. TRBV23-1 counts as an open reading frame of uncertain function. V lost 2 bases to trimming and J lost 0 bases, with 8 bases between them. The CDR3 covers 15 residues. CDR3 sequence (DNA): TGCGCCAGCAGTCAAAGGAGGAGCTCTGGAAACACCATATATTTT. Protein product: CASSQRRSSGNTIYF.

This chain joins TRBV9 and TRBJ2-5; 9 bases fit TRBD2. CDR3 size: 15 residues. The V gene's germline CDR1 is SGDLS and CDR2 YYNGEE. Trimming took 4 bases from V and 4 from J; bases not matched to a gene: 8. The CDR3 DNA is TGTGCCAGCAGCCCAACCGGGACTAGCAGAGAGACCCAGTACTTC. Its translation: CASSPTGTSRETQYF. The full variable domain, its missing parts supplied by reference TRBV9 and TRBJ2-5, is DSGVTQTPKHLITATGQRVTLRCSPRSGDLSVYWYQQSLDQGLQFLIQYYNGEERAKGNILERFSAQQFPDLHSELNLSSLELGDSALYFCASSPTGTSRETQYFGPGTRLLVL.

The CDR3 DNA sequence: TGTGCCAGCAGCTTGGGACAGGGGCCTAAGACCCAGTACTTC. Translation gives CASSLGQGPKTQYF. V is TRBV5-6 and J is TRBJ2-5, with 8 bases that match TRBD1. The V gene end was trimmed by 0 bases and the J gene end by 6 bases; junction bases not matched to a gene: 4. The CDR3 is made up of 14 amino acids. Germline CDR1 and CDR2: SGHDT and YYEEEE.

The V and J genes are TRBV15 and TRBJ2-1, with D possibly matching TRBD1 (5 bases). The germline CDR1 and CDR2 sequences are LNHNV and YYDKDF (reference sequence). V dropped 3 bases and J dropped 10 bases, with 7 bases sitting between them. This CDR3 comprises 11 residues. The CDR3 reads CATSRDTEQFF. The CDR3, as DNA: TGTGCCACCAGCAGGGACACAGAGCAGTTCTTC.

In regard to this clone: The sample holds other DNA sequences that translate to the same CDR3. The chain uses TRBV5-1 and TRBJ2-7, with a weak D call TRBD1 (5 bases). Germline values: CDR1 SGHRS, CDR2 YFSETQ. The length of the CDR3 is 16 residues. With 4 bases removed from V and 0 bases from J, the gap between germline ends came to 17 bases. CDR3 bases: TGCGCCAGCAGCAAAGCTTTGGGCAGGGTCTCCTACGAGCAGTACTTC. The encoded protein is CASSKALGRVSYEQYF.

This chain joins TRBV6-5 and TRBJ2-1; 8 bases align to TRBD2. After removal of 5 bases from V and 16 bases from J, the junction contained 10 bases not matched to a gene. Germline-derived CDR1 and CDR2 are MNHEY and SVGAGI. The CDR3 consists of 12 residues. The CDR3 protein is CASSIRVAGFFF. The CDR3 DNA follows: TGTGCCAGCAGTATCCGGGTAGCGGGATTTTTCTTC.

The table lists this clone with a few counts. The chain couples TRBV7-6 to TRBJ1-6; 8 nucleotides agree with TRBD1. V shed 5 bases and J 10 bases; nucleotides not matched to a gene: 7. This CDR3 is built from 14 residues. CDR1 and CDR2 from the germline V gene are SGHVS and FNYEAQ. The CDR3 spells CASSLDRAVSPLHF. Written as DNA, the CDR3 is TGTGCCAGCAGCCTGGACAGGGCGGTATCACCCCTCCACTTT. The full variable domain, rest sourced from reference TRBV7-6 and TRBJ1-6, is GAGVSQSPRYKVTKRGQDVALRCDPISGHVSLYWYRQALGQGPEFLTYFNYEAQQDKSGLPNDRFSAERPEGSISTLTIQRTEQRDSAMYRCASSLDRAVSPLHFGNGTRLTVT.

The gene calls are TRBV6-5 and TRBJ2-1; 7 nucleotides align to TRBD2. With 0 bases clipped from V and 9 bases from J, the junction kept 8 bases outside the gene matches. The germline V gene encodes CDR1 MNHEY and CDR2 SVGAGI. The CDR3 is 15 residues long. CDR3 protein: CASSYSTGRAGEQFF. Written as DNA, the CDR3 is TGTGCCAGCAGTTACTCAACGGGGAGGGCCGGTGAGCAGTTCTTC.

This chain links TRBV9 with TRBJ2-1; 9 bases line up with TRBD2. Looked up from germline, CDR1 is SGDLS and CDR2 is YYNGEE. The CDR3 sequence is 18 residues long. V was pared by 0 bases and J by 6 bases, with 13 bases of the junction left unmatched. The DNA for the CDR3 is TGTGCCAGCAGCGTAGGAATTTCGGGTGCGGGAGGGCGCAATGAGCAGTTCTTC. This codes for CASSVGISGAGGRNEQFF.

The chain employs TRBV24-1 and TRBJ2-5; TRBD1 matches at 9 bases. After removal of 4 bases from V and 5 bases from J, the junction contained 10 bases not matched to a gene. Per germline, CDR1 KGHDR and CDR2 SFDVKD. This CDR3 has 16 amino acids. The CDR3 coding sequence is TGTGCCACCAGTGACCCCCGGGACAGGGTGGGCGAGACCCAGTACTTC. Translated, it gives CATSDPRDRVGETQYF.

This rearrangement joins TRBV28 to TRBJ1-5, with a weak D call TRBD1 (5 bases). V lost 7 bases to trimming and J lost 4 bases, with 11 bases between them. Germline values: CDR1 MDHEN, CDR2 SYDVKM. The CDR3 is 13 amino acids. CDR3 protein: CASTRRGNQPQHF. The CDR3, as DNA: TGTGCCAGCACCCGCCGGGGGAATCAGCCCCAGCATTTT.

The CDR3 coding sequence is TGCGCCAGCCGTCTCGGCAAGCGGGAGTATCTTGAGACCCAGTACTTC. Translation: CASRLGKREYLETQYF. The chain joins TRBV5-1 to TRBJ2-5; 8 nucleotides line up with TRBD2. Germline CDR1 and CDR2: SGHRS and YFSETQ. V dropped 7 bases and J dropped 5; count of bases not matched to a gene: 16. The CDR3 sequence is 16 residues long.

The chain combines TRBV29-1 with TRBJ2-1; D remains ambiguous. CDR1 and CDR2 from the germline V gene are SQVTM and ANQGSEA. Deletions cut 4 bases from V and 6 bases from J, with 16 bases between. CDR3 length: 14 residues. The CDR3 DNA follows: TGCAGCGTTGTACGGCTAGGATCCCCCAATGAGCAGTTCTTC. Encoded protein: CSVVRLGSPNEQFF.

This clone was picked up one time. This same CDR3 is encoded by further DNA sequences in the sample. The chain combines TRBV19 with TRBJ2-1; D is undetermined. CDR1 is LNHDA, CDR2 SQIVND, per germline (reference sequence). This CDR3 has 13 residues. Trimming removed 3 bases at V and 0 bases at J, with 3 bases between. The CDR3 is CASSISSYNEQFF. The CDR3 DNA follows: TGTGCCAGTAGTATTAGCTCCTACAATGAGCAGTTCTTC.

The chain has TRBV19 and TRBJ2-1; TRBD1 might be the D (5 bases). V was cut by 5 bases and J by 1 base, with 15 bases left in between. The CDR3 covers 16 residues. Germline lookup yields CDR1 LNHDA and CDR2 SQIVND (reference sequence). DNA of the CDR3: TGTGCCAGTAGTCGGTATCTTGCAGGGTCCTACAATGAGCAGTTCTTC. Its translation: CASSRYLAGSYNEQFF.

The chain joins TRBV12-3 or TRBV12-4 to TRBJ2-1; 7 nucleotides agree with TRBD1. Unmatched junction bases numbered 4, after V lost 7 bases and J lost 7 bases. The CDR3 consists of 12 residues. The CDR3 loop reads CASTIRGNEQFF. The CDR3 nucleotides read TGTGCCAGCACCATCAGGGGGAATGAGCAGTTCTTC.

The rearrangement uses TRBV18 and TRBJ2-7; 7 nucleotides agree with TRBD1. Trimming cost V 4 bases and J 1 base; bases outside gene matches: 10. The CDR3 totals 16 residues. Germline CDR1 reads KGHSH; CDR2 reads LQKENI. This CDR3 is CASSRTGTAISYEQYF. DNA of the CDR3: TGTGCCAGCTCACGAACCGGGACAGCTATTTCCTACGAGCAGTACTTC.

V and J are TRBV2 and TRBJ2-5; 9 bases are shared with TRBD1. Germline values: CDR1 SNHLY, CDR2 FYNNEI. Losses at the gene ends were 6 bases for V and 5 bases for J; bases not matched to a gene: 13. The CDR3 runs 16 residues. This chain's CDR3 is CASRARNRGRVETQYF. Here the CDR3 DNA reads TGTGCCAGCAGAGCGAGAAACAGGGGGCGCGTGGAGACCCAGTACTTC.

The chain is built from TRBV4-1 and TRBJ1-2; TRBD1 is a possible D gene (6 bases). There are 13 residues in the CDR3. Germline V gene lookup returns CDR1 MGHRA and CDR2 YSYEKL. Deletions cut 4 bases from V and 5 bases from J, with 11 bases between. The CDR3 region is CASSLTQGYGYTF. Here the CDR3 DNA reads TGCGCCAGCAGCCTAACGCAGGGGTATGGCTACACCTTC.

The V and J genes are TRBV7-2 and TRBJ2-7, with 8 bases lining up with TRBD2. The V gene end was trimmed by 3 bases and the J gene end by 5 bases; junction bases not matched to a gene: 6. From germline, CDR1 is SGHTA and CDR2 FQGNSA. The length of the CDR3 is 14 residues. The CDR3 DNA is TGTGCCAGCAGCTTTAGAAGTAGCGGGGACGAGCAGTACTTC. Residues: CASSFRSSGDEQYF.

The chain has TRBV6-5 and TRBJ1-1, with D perhaps matching TRBD1 (5 bases). The germline V and J ends were trimmed by 5 bases and 4 bases, with 17 bases remaining between them. This CDR3 is built from 15 residues. Germline V gene sequence: CDR1 MNHEY, CDR2 SVGAGI. CDR3 protein: CASSPREAGRTEAFF. The CDR3 DNA follows: TGTGCCAGCAGTCCCCGTGAGGCAGGGCGCACTGAAGCTTTCTTT.

The chain carries TRBV2 and TRBJ1-5; D unresolved. The CDR3 has 15 amino acids. Germline assignment: CDR1 SNHLY and CDR2 FYNNEI. V lost 5 bases to trimming and J lost 1 base, with 12 bases between them. DNA for the CDR3: TGTGCCAGCAGTCCCGAGACAAGAAGCAATCAGCCCCAGCATTTT. Its protein is CASSPETRSNQPQHF.

This chain connects TRBV5-4 to TRBJ2-1; D is possibly TRBD2 (7 bases). The germline V gene has CDR1 SGHNT and CDR2 YYREEE (reference sequence). The V end lost 4 bases, the J end lost 9 bases, and 20 bases lay between the germline ends. The CDR3 is made up of 15 amino acids. The CDR3, as DNA: TGTGCCAGCAGCGAGGGGGGGCAGGGTAGAGGTGAGCAGTTCTTC. This gives the protein CASSEGGQGRGEQFF. The variable domain in full, completed from reference TRBV5-4 and TRBJ2-1, reads ETGVTQSPTHLIKTRGQQVTLRCSSQSGHNTVSWYQQALGQGPQFIFQYYREEENGRGNFPPRFSGLQFPNYSSELNVNALELDDSALYLCASSEGGQGRGEQFFGPGTRLTVL.

This chain uses TRBV12-3 or TRBV12-4 with TRBJ2-3, with D possibly TRBD2 on 6 matching bases. The CDR3 has 13 amino acids. The V gene lost 5 bases and the J gene lost 9 bases, with 15 bases spanning the gap. Here the CDR3 reads CASSPLARETQYF. CDR3 nucleotide sequence: TGTGCCAGCAGTCCCCTCGCACGGGAGACGCAGTATTTT.

The chain joins TRBV6-1 to TRBJ1-5, with 7 bases aligning to TRBD1. J lost 5 bases, V lost 4 bases, and 14 bases had no gene match. Germline lookup yields CDR1 MNHNS and CDR2 SASEGT. This CDR3 has 17 amino acids. In nucleotides, the CDR3 is TGTGCCAGCAGTGGGGGACAGACGACTGGGGTGGATCAGCCCCAGCATTTT. Translated, it gives CASSGGQTTGVDQPQHF.

DNA of the CDR3: TGTGCCAGCAGCAAACGGACAGGGGCAACTAATGAAAAACTGTTTTTT. Protein sequence: CASSKRTGATNEKLFF. The genes are TRBV11-2 and TRBJ1-4; 9 bases align to TRBD1. The CDR3 length is 16 residues. V dropped 5 bases and J dropped 0; count of bases not matched to a gene: 4. Germline-derived CDR1 and CDR2 are SGHAT and FQNNGV.